This TCR beta chain was sequenced during a study of blood T cell repertoires in COVID-19. Study-level information: The United States, Italy and Spain supplied acute and convalescent COVID-19 samples. PBMCs, B-cell-depleted T cells, or T cells provided the cDNA or gDNA that made up the material.

This clone is deemed medium-sized. Original processing methods: Cell counts per sample came from amplifying reference gene primers. Method: immunoSEQ multiplex PCR; TCRdb's copy keeps in-frame clones and lacks some. The V and J calls and clone size come from that table; D and trimming were worked out from the DNA. The data show approximately 71,000 clones, around 80% seen once. The receptor was isolated from a human donor in a cohort sampled during active COVID-19. The sample comprised peripheral blood.

CDR3 sequence: CSVADSATNEKLFF. CDR3 bases: TGCAGCGTCGCGGACAGTGCAACTAATGAAAAACTGTTTTTT. The rearrangement links TRBV29-1 to TRBJ1-4, with TRBD1 as a possible D gene (6 bases). CDR1 is SQVTM and CDR2 is ANQGSEA in the germline V gene. The CDR3 has 14 residues. Trimming took off 6 bases at V and 0 bases at J, with 11 bases between the two ends.